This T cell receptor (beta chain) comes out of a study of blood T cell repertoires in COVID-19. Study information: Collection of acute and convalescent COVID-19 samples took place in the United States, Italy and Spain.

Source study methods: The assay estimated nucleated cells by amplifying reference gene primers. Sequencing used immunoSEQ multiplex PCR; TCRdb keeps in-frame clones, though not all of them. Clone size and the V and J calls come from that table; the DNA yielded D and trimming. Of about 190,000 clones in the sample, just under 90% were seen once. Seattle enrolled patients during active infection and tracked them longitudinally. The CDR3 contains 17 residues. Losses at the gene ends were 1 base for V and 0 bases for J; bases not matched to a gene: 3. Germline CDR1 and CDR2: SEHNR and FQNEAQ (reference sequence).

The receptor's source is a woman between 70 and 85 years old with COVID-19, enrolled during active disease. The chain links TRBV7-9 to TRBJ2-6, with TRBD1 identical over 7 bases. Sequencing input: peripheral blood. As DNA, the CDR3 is TGTGCCAGCAGCTTAGGGACAGGAGTCTCTGGGGCCAACGTCCTGACTTTC. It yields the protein CASSLGTGVSGANVLTF.